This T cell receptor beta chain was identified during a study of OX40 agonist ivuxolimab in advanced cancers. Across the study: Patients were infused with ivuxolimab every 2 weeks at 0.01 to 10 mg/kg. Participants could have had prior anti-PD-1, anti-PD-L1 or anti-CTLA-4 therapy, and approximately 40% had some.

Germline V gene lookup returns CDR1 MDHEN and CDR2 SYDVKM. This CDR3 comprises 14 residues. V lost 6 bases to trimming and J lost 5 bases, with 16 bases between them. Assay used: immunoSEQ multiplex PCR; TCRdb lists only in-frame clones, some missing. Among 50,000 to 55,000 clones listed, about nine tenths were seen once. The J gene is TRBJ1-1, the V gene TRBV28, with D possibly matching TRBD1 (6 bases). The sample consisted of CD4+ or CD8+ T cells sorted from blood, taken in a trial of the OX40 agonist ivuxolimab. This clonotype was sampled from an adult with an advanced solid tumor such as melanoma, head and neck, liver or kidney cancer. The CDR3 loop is CASSSQGRRTEAFF. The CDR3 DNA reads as TGTGCCAGCAGCAGTCAGGGGAGAAGGACTGAAGCTTTCTTT. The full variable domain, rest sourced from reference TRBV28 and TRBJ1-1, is DVKVTQSSRYLVKRTGEKVFLECVQDMDHENMFWYRQDPGLGLRLIYFSYDVKMKEKGDIPEGYSVSREKKERFSLILESASTNQTSMYLCASSSQGRRTEAFFGQGTRLTVV.